This record covers a single T cell receptor beta chain. Its antigen remains undetermined. Base qualities are not at hand, and no much larger clone is one base apart. These data come from a study of CD8 T cells in ankylosing spondylitis (dated by TCRdb to the late 2010s). Describing the broader study: To find TCR variants linked to disease, the study profiled T cell receptor beta repertoires in ankylosing spondylitis patients and healthy donors. In total, the full study cohort was made up of roughly 100 healthy donors and 25 ankylosing spondylitis patients. Peripheral blood was sampled, and synovial fluid was also collected from ankylosing spondylitis patients. Study-wide conclusions, independent of this receptor: Significant enrichment of the disease-linked clones was reported in matched synovial fluid samples from ankylosing spondylitis patients. A TCR beta motif of several highly homologous amino acid variants appeared characteristic of blood from ankylosing spondylitis patients. In peripheral blood, the disease-linked clones were found at relatively low frequencies and had a CD8+ phenotype. Some TCR beta motif variants had previously been reported in synovial fluid and blood of reactive arthritis patients, which suggested common disease-initiation mechanisms.

TCRdb lists the instrument as Illumina HiSeq 2500. TCR beta libraries were prepared by quantitative 5'-RACE with molecular barcodes. The study's own analysis went as follows. To identify disease-linked TCR variants, a new computational method was used, one built on a probabilistic model of VDJ rearrangement. Using fastp trimming at Q25 and MiXCR clonotype assembly, TCRdb reanalyzed the public sequencing data and kept in-frame beta chains. Identical CDR3 protein sequences are pooled into one entry, listed with their most common genes and DNA. TCRdb, not the original authors, processed these V and J calls. The sample contains fewer than 130,000 distinct CDR3 sequences, approximately 25% of them found a single time. The top ten constitute approximately 13% of the sample. From its cysteine to its phenylalanine, the CDR3 spans 13 amino acids. Solely the CDR3 DNA is kept, with 39 bases framed from the first base. V was cut back by 0 bases and J by 0 bases, leaving a gap of 4 bases between them. From a lookup of the germline V gene (reference sequence), CDR1 and CDR2 are DFQATT and SNEGSKA.

Synovial fluid samples were paired with blood samples taken from the same ankylosing spondylitis patients. The specimen was synovial fluid, either unsorted or a sorted T cell fraction (not recorded which). The TCR was taken from a male donor with ankylosing spondylitis. Recombination joined TRBV20-1 with TRBJ2-3; no D gene can be assigned with confidence. The DNA is as follows: TGCAGTGCTAGAGAAGCTAGCACAGATACGCAGTATTTT. Translated, this is CSAREASTDTQYF.